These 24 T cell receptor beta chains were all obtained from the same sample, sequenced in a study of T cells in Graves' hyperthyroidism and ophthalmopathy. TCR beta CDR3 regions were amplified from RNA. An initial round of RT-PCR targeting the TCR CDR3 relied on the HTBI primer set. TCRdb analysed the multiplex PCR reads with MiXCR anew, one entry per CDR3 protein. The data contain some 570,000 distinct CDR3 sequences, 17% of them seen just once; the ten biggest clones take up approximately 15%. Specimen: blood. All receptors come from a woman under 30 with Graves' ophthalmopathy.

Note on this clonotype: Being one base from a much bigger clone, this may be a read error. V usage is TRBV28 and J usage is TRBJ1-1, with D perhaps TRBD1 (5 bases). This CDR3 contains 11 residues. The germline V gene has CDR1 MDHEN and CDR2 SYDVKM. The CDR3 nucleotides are TGTGCCAGCAGGCGGGACGGTGAAGCTTCCTTT. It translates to CASRRDGEASF.

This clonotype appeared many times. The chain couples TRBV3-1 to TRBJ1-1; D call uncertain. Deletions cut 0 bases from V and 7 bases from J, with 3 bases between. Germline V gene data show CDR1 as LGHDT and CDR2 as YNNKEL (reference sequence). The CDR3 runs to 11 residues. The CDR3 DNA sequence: TGTGCCAGCAGCCAAGAAGGTGAAGCTTTCTTT. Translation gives CASSQEGEAFF. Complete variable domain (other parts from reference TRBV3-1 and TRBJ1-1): DTAVSQTPKYLVTQMGNDKSIKCEQNLGHDTMYWYKQDSKKFLKIMFSYNNKELIINETVPNRFSPKSPDKAHLNLHINSLELGDSAVYFCASSQEGEAFFGQGTRLTVV.

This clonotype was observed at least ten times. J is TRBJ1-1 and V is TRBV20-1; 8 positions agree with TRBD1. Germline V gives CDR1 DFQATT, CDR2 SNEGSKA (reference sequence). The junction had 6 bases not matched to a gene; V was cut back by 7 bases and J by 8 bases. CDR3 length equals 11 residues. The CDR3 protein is CSVGRGQEAFF. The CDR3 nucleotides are TGCAGTGTGGGCAGGGGGCAGGAAGCTTTCTTT.

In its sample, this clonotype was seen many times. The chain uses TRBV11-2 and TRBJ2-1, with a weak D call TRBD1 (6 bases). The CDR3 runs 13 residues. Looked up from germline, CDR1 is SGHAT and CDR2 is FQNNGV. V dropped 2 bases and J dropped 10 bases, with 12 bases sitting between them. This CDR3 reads CASSLSGVTEQFF. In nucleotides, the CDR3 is TGTGCCAGCAGCTTATCAGGGGTCACGGAGCAGTTCTTC.

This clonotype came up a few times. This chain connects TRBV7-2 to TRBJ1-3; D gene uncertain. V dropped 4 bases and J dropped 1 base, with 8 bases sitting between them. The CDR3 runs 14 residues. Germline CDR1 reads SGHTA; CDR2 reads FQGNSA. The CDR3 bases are TGTGCCAGCAGCTCGGGAGTATCTGGAAACACCATATATTTT. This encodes CASSSGVSGNTIYF.

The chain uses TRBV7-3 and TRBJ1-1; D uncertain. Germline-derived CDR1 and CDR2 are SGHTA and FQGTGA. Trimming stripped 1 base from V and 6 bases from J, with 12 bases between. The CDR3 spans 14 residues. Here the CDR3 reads CASSLMGGFAEAFF. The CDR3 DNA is TGTGCCAGCAGCTTAATGGGCGGGTTCGCTGAAGCTTTCTTT.

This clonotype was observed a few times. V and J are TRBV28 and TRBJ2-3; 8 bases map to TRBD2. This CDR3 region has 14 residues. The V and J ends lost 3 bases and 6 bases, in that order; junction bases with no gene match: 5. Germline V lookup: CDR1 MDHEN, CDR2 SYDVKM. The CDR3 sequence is CASSLLPGGDTQYF. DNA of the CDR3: TGTGCCAGCAGTTTGCTCCCGGGGGGGGATACGCAGTATTTT.

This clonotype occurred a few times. This CDR3 reads CASSLPTYRDGGYTF. The CDR3, as DNA: TGTGCCAGCAGCTTACCCACCTACCGAGATGGGGGGTACACCTTC. This chain joins TRBV7-9 and TRBJ1-2; D possibly corresponds to TRBD1 (5 bases). Germline V gene sequence: CDR1 SEHNR, CDR2 FQNEAQ (reference sequence). CDR3 size: 15 residues. The ends were cut back, 2 bases at V and 11 bases at J, with 21 bases in the middle.

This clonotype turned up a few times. The CDR3 here is CASSQGQALYGYTF. The CDR3 nucleotides read TGTGCCAGCAGCCAAGGACAAGCACTCTATGGCTACACCTTC. V usage is TRBV3-1 and J usage is TRBJ1-2; the D is unclear. The V gene's germline CDR1 is LGHDT and CDR2 YNNKEL (reference sequence). This CDR3 comprises 14 residues. V lost 1 base, J lost 4 bases, and 10 bases lay in between.

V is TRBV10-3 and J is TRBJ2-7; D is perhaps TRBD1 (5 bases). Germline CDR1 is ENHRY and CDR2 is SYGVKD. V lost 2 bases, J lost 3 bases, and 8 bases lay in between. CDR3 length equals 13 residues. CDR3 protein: CAISEGALYEQYF. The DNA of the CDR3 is TGTGCCATCAGTGAGGGGGCCCTCTACGAGCAGTACTTC.

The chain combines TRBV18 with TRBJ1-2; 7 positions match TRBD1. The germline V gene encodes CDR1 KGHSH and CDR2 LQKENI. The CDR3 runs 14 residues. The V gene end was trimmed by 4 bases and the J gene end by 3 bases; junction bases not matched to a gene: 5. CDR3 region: CASSLQGRDYGYTF. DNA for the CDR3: TGTGCCAGCTCACTACAGGGGCGGGACTATGGCTACACCTTC.

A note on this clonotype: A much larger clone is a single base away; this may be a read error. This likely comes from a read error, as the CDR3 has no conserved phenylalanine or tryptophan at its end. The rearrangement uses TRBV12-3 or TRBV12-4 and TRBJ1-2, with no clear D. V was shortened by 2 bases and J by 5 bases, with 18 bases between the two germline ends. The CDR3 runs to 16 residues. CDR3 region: CASSLTRRPGAYGYTL. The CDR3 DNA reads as TGTGCCAGCAGTTTAACCCGTAGGCCCGGAGCTTATGGCTACACCCTC.

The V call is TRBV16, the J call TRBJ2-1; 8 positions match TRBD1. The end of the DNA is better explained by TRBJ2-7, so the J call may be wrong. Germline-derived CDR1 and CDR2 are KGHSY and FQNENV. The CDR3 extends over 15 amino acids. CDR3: CASSQETGVLDEQYF. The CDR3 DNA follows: TGTGCCAGCAGCCAAGAGACAGGGGTGCTGGATGAGCAGTACTTC.

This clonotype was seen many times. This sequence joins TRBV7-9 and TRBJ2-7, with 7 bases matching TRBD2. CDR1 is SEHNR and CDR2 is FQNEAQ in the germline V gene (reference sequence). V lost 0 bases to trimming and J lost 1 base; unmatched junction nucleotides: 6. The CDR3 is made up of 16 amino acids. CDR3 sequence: CASSLAGGPHSYEQYF. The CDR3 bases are TGTGCCAGCAGCTTAGCGGGAGGGCCACATTCCTACGAGCAGTACTTC.

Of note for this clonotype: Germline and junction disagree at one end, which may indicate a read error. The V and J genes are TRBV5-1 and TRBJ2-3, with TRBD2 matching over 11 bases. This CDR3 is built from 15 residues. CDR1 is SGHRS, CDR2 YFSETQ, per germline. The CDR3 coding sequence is TGTGCCAGTAATACCCTAGCGGGAGGCGGAGATATGCAGTATTTT. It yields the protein CASNTLAGGGDMQYF.

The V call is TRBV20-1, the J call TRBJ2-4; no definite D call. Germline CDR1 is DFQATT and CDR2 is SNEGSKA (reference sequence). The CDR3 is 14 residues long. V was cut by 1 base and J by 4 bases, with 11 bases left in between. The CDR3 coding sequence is TGCAGTGCTAGAGCACTGTGGGTGAAAAACATTCAGTACTTC. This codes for CSARALWVKNIQYF.

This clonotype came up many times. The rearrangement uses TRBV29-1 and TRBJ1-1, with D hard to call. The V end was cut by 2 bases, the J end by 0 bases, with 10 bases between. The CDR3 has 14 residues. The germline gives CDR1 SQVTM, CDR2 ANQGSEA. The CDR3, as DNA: TGCAGCGTTGAACCCTACGGGATGAACACTGAAGCTTTCTTT. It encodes CSVEPYGMNTEAFF.

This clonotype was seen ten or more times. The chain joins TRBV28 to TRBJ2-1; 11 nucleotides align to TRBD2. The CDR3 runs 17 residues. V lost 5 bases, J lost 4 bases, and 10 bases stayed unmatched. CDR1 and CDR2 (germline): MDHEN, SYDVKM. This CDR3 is CASSPYSGGASYNEQFF. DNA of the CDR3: TGTGCCAGCAGTCCGTATAGCGGGGGGGCCAGTTACAATGAGCAGTTCTTC.

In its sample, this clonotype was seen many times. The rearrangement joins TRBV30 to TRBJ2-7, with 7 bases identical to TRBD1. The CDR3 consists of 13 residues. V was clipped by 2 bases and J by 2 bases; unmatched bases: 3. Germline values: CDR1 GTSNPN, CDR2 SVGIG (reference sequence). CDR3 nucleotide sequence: TGTGCCTGGAGTTTCGGACAGGCCTACGAGCAGTACTTC. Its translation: CAWSFGQAYEQYF. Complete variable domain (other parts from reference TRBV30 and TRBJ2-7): SQTIHQWPATLVQPVGSPLSLECTVEGTSNPNLYWYRQAAGRGLQLLFYSVGIGQISSEVPQNLSASRPQDRQFILSSKKLLLSDSGFYLCAWSFGQAYEQYFGPGTRLTVT.

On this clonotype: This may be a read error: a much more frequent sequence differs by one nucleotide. The CDR3 is CAISESRGCTF. The DNA of the CDR3 is TGTGCCATCAGTGAGTCGCGAGGCTGCACCTTC. V and J are TRBV10-3 and TRBJ1-2, with unresolved D. The CDR3 is 11 residues long. Germline V lookup: CDR1 ENHRY, CDR2 SYGVKD.

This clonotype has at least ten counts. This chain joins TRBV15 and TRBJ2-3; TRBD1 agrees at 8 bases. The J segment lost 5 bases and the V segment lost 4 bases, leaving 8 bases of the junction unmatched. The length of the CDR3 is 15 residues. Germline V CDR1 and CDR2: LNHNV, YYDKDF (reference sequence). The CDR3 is CATSTPQGAGDTQYF. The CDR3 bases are TGTGCCACCAGCACACCGCAGGGGGCTGGAGATACGCAGTATTTT. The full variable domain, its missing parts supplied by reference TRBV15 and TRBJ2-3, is DAMVIQNPRYQVTQFGKPVTLSCSQTLNHNVMYWYQQKSSQAPKLLFHYYDKDFNNEADTPDNFQSRRPNTSFCFLDIRSPGLGDTAMYLCATSTPQGAGDTQYFGPGTRLTVL.

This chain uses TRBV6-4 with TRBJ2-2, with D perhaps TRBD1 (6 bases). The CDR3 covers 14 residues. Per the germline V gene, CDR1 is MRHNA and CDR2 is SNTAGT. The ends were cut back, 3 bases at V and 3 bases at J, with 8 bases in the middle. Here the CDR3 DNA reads TGTGCCAGCAGTGAGAACAGGGACACCGGGGAGCTGTTTTTT. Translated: CASSENRDTGELFF.

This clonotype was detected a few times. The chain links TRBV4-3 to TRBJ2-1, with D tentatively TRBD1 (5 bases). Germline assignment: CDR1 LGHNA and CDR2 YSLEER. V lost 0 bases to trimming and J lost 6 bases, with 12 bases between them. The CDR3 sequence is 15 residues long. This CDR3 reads CASSQDRQNSNEQFF. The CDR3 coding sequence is TGCGCCAGCAGCCAAGATCGACAGAATAGCAATGAGCAGTTCTTC.

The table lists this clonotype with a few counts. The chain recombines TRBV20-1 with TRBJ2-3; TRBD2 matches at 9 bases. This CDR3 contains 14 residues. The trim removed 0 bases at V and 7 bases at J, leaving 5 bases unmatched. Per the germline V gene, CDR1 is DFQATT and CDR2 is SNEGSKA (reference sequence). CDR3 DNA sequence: TGCAGTGCTAGAGATAGCGGGAGAGCATATACGCAGTATTTT. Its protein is CSARDSGRAYTQYF.